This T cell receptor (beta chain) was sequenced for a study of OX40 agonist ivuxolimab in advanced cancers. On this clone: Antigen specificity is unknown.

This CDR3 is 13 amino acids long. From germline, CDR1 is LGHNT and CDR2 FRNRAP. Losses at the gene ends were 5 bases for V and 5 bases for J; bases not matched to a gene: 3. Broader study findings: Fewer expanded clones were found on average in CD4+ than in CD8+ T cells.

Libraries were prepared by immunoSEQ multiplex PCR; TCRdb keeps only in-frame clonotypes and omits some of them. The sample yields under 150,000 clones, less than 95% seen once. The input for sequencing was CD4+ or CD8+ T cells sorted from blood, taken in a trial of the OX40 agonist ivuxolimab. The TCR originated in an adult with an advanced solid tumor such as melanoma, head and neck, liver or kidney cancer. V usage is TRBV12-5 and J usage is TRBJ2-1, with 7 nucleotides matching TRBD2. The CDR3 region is CASGGLADNEQFF. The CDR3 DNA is TGTGCTAGTGGTGGTCTAGCGGACAATGAGCAGTTCTTC.